This entry is about one T cell receptor beta chain. Original processing methods: Estimation of nucleated cell counts relied on the amplification of reference gene primers. Profiled with immunoSEQ multiplex PCR; TCRdb holds only in-frame clones, not every one. That table is the source of V, J and clone size, and D and trimming were worked out from the DNA. Found here are over 350,000 clones, 85% to 90% of them singletons; the top ten hold around 0.91%. This record comes from a study of blood T cell repertoires in COVID-19. Study in general: PBMCs, B-cell-depleted T cells, or T cells provided the cDNA or gDNA that made up the material.

Study members were between roughly 18 and 100 years old and lived in 20 to 30 US regions. Which cohort a participant joined came from the clinical history participants gave. The sequencing sample was made of PBMCs or T cells enriched from blood (not recorded which). The sequence was obtained from a woman in her 30s with acute COVID-19.

The CDR3 loop is CASSSDTDSGNTIYF. The CDR3 nucleotides are TGTGCCAGCAGCTCGGACACCGACTCTGGAAACACCATATATTTT. The gene calls are TRBV7-9 and TRBJ1-3; a possible D gene is TRBD1 (5 bases). Germline CDR1 and CDR2: SEHNR and FQNEAQ (reference sequence). Trimming cost V 4 bases and J 0 bases, with 10 bases left between them. The CDR3 is 15 amino acids.